This TCR beta chain appears in the sequencing data of a study of PD-L1 blockade in urothelial cancer. Study details: Most patients, about 85% of the roughly 30, were males with bladder-origin cancer. Samples of blood were analyzed 3 weeks (second dose) and 6 weeks after treatment start. Across blood samples, T cells had a median count of around 150,000.

Libraries were prepared by immunoSEQ multiplex PCR; TCRdb keeps only in-frame clonotypes and omits some of them. The data contain 65,000 to 80,000 clones, roughly 80% of them singletons. The CDR3 is 16 residues long. CDR1 and CDR2 from the germline V gene are MDHEN and SYDVKM. The V and J ends lost 8 bases and 2 bases, in that order; junction bases with no gene match: 11. This clonotype was obtained from a man aged 70 or older with urothelial cancer. The rearrangement uses TRBV28 and TRBJ1-5, with 8 bases lining up with TRBD1. The starting material was PBMCs, obtained around atezolizumab (anti-PD-L1) treatment. The CDR3 region has the DNA TGTGCCAGCTCGTCATACCCGGGACAGGGCAATCAGCCCCAGCATTTT. Translating gives CASSSYPGQGNQPQHF.